Included here is one T cell receptor beta chain sequence, with context. CDR1 SQVTM and CDR2 ANQGSEA come from the germline V gene. Deletions cut 7 bases from V and 7 bases from J, with 14 bases between. The CDR3 runs to 11 residues. In the authors' workflow: Amplified reference gene primers provided the basis for estimating nucleated cell counts. Sequencing used immunoSEQ multiplex PCR; TCRdb keeps in-frame clones, though not all of them. The V and J calls and clone size were taken over from that table, and D and trimming were inferred from the DNA. The data show about 92,000 clones, with less than 85% seen just once and around 39% held by the top ten. The sample comes from a study of blood T cell repertoires in COVID-19. In the study overall: PBMCs, B-cell-depleted T cells, or T cells were the source of the cDNA or gDNA that made up the material.

The material sequenced was peripheral blood. This sequence joins TRBV29-1 and TRBJ2-7; possibly TRBD1 for D (6 bases). The receptor's source is a man older than 75 with acute or convalescent COVID-19. CDR3 bases: TGCAGCGGAAGAACAGGGTTGGAGCAGTACTTC. Protein: CSGRTGLEQYF.